The 20 T cell receptor beta chains given below trace back to one sample, sequenced in a study of identical twins. TCRdb re-called the 5' RACE reads through MiXCR, storing one row per CDR3 protein. The top ten hold roughly 0.91% of the sample, which has just over 500,000 distinct CDR3 sequences, 22% seen once. The data also belong to a second study, concerning T cells expressing NK-cell markers.

The sequenced sample was CD4+ T cells sorted from blood. The receptors come from a woman aged 18 to 35 in good health.

This clonotype was counted only a few times. As DNA, the CDR3 is TGTGCCAGCAGTCAAACCAAGGACGGGTACACCTTC. Protein product: CASSQTKDGYTF. The V and J genes are TRBV12-3 or TRBV12-4 and TRBJ1-2; no firm D call. V was clipped by 5 bases and J by 11 bases, with 15 bases between them. The CDR3 has 12 amino acids.

In its sample, this clonotype was seen a few times. The rearrangement joins TRBV12-3 or TRBV12-4 to TRBJ2-1; D possibly corresponds to TRBD1 (6 bases). This CDR3 has 11 residues. The V and J ends lost 8 bases and 9 bases respectively, with 11 bases between them. CDR3 protein: CASGRGSEQFF. The CDR3 DNA is TGTGCCAGCGGCAGGGGTAGTGAGCAGTTCTTC.

This clonotype turned up a few times. The V and J genes are TRBV12-3 or TRBV12-4 and TRBJ1-1, with D perhaps TRBD1 (6 bases). CDR3 size: 14 residues. The germline V and J ends were trimmed by 7 bases and 1 base, with 13 bases remaining between them. The CDR3 region is CASTFDRTNTEAFF. In DNA form, the CDR3 reads TGTGCCAGCACTTTCGACAGGACGAACACTGAAGCTTTCTTT.

V gene TRBV29-1 combines with J gene TRBJ2-7; possible D gene TRBD1, 5 bases. V lost 7 bases and J lost 4, with 17 bases in between. CDR3 length: 13 residues. Germline assignment: CDR1 SQVTM and CDR2 ANQGSEA. CDR3 sequence reads: CSAEGPGRYEQYF. CDR3 sequence (DNA): TGCAGCGCCGAAGGCCCAGGGCGGTACGAGCAGTACTTC.

There are a few counts of this clonotype. V is TRBV2 and J is TRBJ1-2; TRBD1 matches at 9 bases. Germline V gives CDR1 SNHLY, CDR2 FYNNEI. V dropped 7 bases and J dropped 7; count of bases not matched to a gene: 4. CDR3 length: 12 amino acids. The CDR3: CASTTDRGGYTF. CDR3 DNA: TGTGCCAGCACCACGGACAGGGGTGGCTACACCTTC.

This clonotype was recorded a few times. This chain links TRBV6-1 with TRBJ2-7; 7 bases are shared with TRBD1. V gave up 7 bases and J gave up 4 bases; unmatched junction bases: 13. The CDR3 is 15 amino acids. The V gene's germline CDR1 is MNHNS and CDR2 SASEGT. The CDR3 coding sequence is TGTGCCAGCATCAAAAAACCGGGACAGACTTACGAGCAGTACTTC. Its translation: CASIKKPGQTYEQYF.

This chain joins TRBV9 and TRBJ1-5, with no clear D. Germline values: CDR1 SGDLS, CDR2 YYNGEE. With 5 bases removed from V and 3 bases from J, the gap between germline ends came to 12 bases. The CDR3 is 14 amino acids. The CDR3 region is CASRERRNNQPQHF. The CDR3 DNA is TGTGCCAGCAGAGAACGGAGAAACAATCAGCCCCAGCATTTT.

This clonotype was counted between two and nine times. The V and J genes are TRBV7-2 and TRBJ2-7, with 10 bases lining up with TRBD2. Germline CDR1 reads SGHTA; CDR2 reads FQGNSA. This CDR3 region has 16 residues. J gave up 7 bases and V 1 base, and 10 bases lay outside the gene matches. CDR3 coding DNA: TGTGCCAGCAGCTTAGGGAGTGGGACTAGCGTTGGGGAGCAGTACTTC. This sequence encodes CASSLGSGTSVGEQYF.

This clonotype was observed a few times. The chain joins TRBV5-1 to TRBJ1-5, with 9 bases fitting TRBD1. Germline CDR1 reads SGHRS; CDR2 reads YFSETQ. The CDR3 sequence is 14 residues long. V gave up 4 bases and J gave up 7 bases; unmatched junction bases: 6. The CDR3 coding sequence is TGCGCCAGCAGCGACGGACAGGGGAGCCAGCCCCAGCATTTT. Its protein is CASSDGQGSQPQHF.

Worth noting for this clonotype: The junction shows a germline mismatch at one end, possibly a read error. This chain connects TRBV6-5 to TRBJ1-2; D ambiguous. CDR1 is MNHEY and CDR2 is SVGAGI in the germline V gene. This CDR3 has 11 residues. The CDR3 region has the DNA TGTGCCTGCAGTGTCGGCCTTGGCTACACCTTC. This encodes CACSVGLGYTF.

This clonotype was found a few times. The chain is built from TRBV5-6 and TRBJ2-3; possible D gene TRBD2, 6 bases. This CDR3 is 16 amino acids long. Germline-derived CDR1 and CDR2 are SGHDT and YYEEEE. V shed 3 bases and J shed 5 bases, with 19 bases lying between them. The CDR3 region is CASSSRLDGGGDTQYF. CDR3 DNA sequence: TGTGCCAGCAGCTCCCGACTAGATGGTGGCGGAGATACGCAGTATTTT.

The table lists this clonotype with a few counts. The chain links TRBV18 to TRBJ1-2; D possibly corresponds to TRBD1 (6 bases). Deletions cut 1 base from V and 2 bases from J, with 11 bases between. The germline CDR1 and CDR2 sequences are KGHSH and LQKENI. The CDR3 consists of 15 residues. CDR3 sequence (DNA): TGTGCCAGCTCACCACTAAGGGGGACGAACTATGGCTACACCTTC. Its protein is CASSPLRGTNYGYTF.

Comments on this clonotype: A read error may produce the germline difference seen at one junction end. CDR3 residues: CASTTGFFEASF. In DNA form, the CDR3 reads TGTGCCAGCACCACAGGGTTTTTTGAAGCTTCCTTT. This chain connects TRBV6-2 or TRBV6-3 to TRBJ1-1; perhaps TRBD1 as D (6 bases). The length of the CDR3 is 12 residues. Germline V gives CDR1 MNHEY, CDR2 SVGEGT.

This sequence joins TRBV9 and TRBJ2-1; 8 positions match TRBD2. V shed 3 bases, J shed 4 bases, and the junction held 6 bases outside the gene matches. The CDR3 totals 15 residues. Germline V gene lookup returns CDR1 SGDLS and CDR2 YYNGEE. The DNA of the CDR3 is TGTGCCAGCAGCGCCGGGACTAGAAGATACAATGAGCAGTTCTTC. This gives the protein CASSAGTRRYNEQFF.

The V call is TRBV15, the J call TRBJ2-7; 7 positions agree with TRBD1. The CDR3 consists of 15 residues. V gave up 3 bases and J gave up 2 bases; unmatched junction bases: 7. Germline V gene data show CDR1 as LNHNV and CDR2 as YYDKDF (reference sequence). The CDR3 DNA sequence: TGTGCCACCAGCAGTCAGGGGGACATTACCTACGAGCAGTACTTC. This codes for CATSSQGDITYEQYF.

This clonotype occurred a few times. The chain couples TRBV12-3 or TRBV12-4 to TRBJ1-2, with D unresolved. V was shortened by 6 bases and J by 5 bases, with 10 bases between the two germline ends. The CDR3 has 12 residues. The CDR3 region is CASSGWGYGYTF. Written as DNA, the CDR3 is TGTGCCAGCAGCGGGTGGGGTTATGGCTACACCTTC.

In this sample, this clonotype turned up many times. The chain is built from TRBV6-1 and TRBJ2-5; perhaps TRBD1 as D (7 bases). The ends were cut back, 11 bases at V and 2 bases at J, with 15 bases in the middle. Per germline, CDR1 MNHNS and CDR2 SASEGT. CDR3 size: 13 residues. The CDR3 protein is CACKAGGQETQYF. CDR3 in DNA: TGTGCCTGCAAAGCAGGGGGGCAAGAGACCCAGTACTTC.

This clonotype showed up just a few times. The chain's CDR3 is CSVKQGYSVDTEAFF. CDR3 sequence (DNA): TGCAGCGTTAAACAGGGGTATAGTGTGGACACTGAAGCTTTCTTT. The chain employs TRBV29-1 and TRBJ1-1; 7 bases line up with TRBD1. The V gene's germline CDR1 is SQVTM and CDR2 ANQGSEA. J lost 3 bases, V lost 5 bases, and 12 bases had no gene match. The CDR3 runs to 15 residues.

This clonotype was counted at least ten times. This chain connects TRBV29-1 to TRBJ2-5; 7 bases agree with TRBD2. Trimming removed 3 bases from V and 5 bases from J; junction bases left unmatched: 6. Germline values: CDR1 SQVTM, CDR2 ANQGSEA. This CDR3 region has 13 residues. The CDR3 protein is CSVERQGGETQYF. The CDR3 DNA reads as TGCAGCGTTGAGAGGCAGGGAGGGGAGACCCAGTACTTC.

The chain recombines TRBV11-3 with TRBJ2-5; a possible D gene is TRBD1 (6 bases). Trimming left V 5 bases short and J 1 base short, with 20 bases between. Germline loops: CDR1 SGHNT, CDR2 YENEEA. The CDR3 has 17 amino acids. The CDR3: CASSPIGQPRSQETQYF. In nucleotides, the CDR3 is TGTGCCAGCAGCCCTATTGGACAGCCAAGATCCCAAGAGACCCAGTACTTC.